Listed here is a single T cell receptor beta chain. Its antigen is undetermined. The data were taken from a study of T cell responses to AZD1222 COVID-19 vaccine. General study results and limits: Among those given AZD1222, only five or six were seropositive at baseline. Reports indicate that nearly half of spike-specific TCRs are directed at unmutated variant regions. Clonal diversity was possibly underestimated; the donors were predominantly white British and more often female.

Generated by immunoSEQ multiplex PCR, the TCRdb table keeps only in-frame clones and is missing some. The data hold around 150,000 clones, with 80% to 95% observed a single time. Second-dose groups at about 4 or about 12 weeks were pooled. Germline V lookup: CDR1 KGHSH, CDR2 LQKENI. There are 18 residues in the CDR3. V lost 2 bases and J 1 base, leaving 15 bases between the germline ends. The chain links TRBV18 to TRBJ2-6, with D perhaps TRBD1 or TRBD2 (5 bases each). The source of this sequence is an adult who received the AZD1222 COVID-19 vaccine. Sequencing was performed on peripheral blood, taken 28 days after the second AZD1222 dose. The CDR3 protein is CASSPFNQGESGANVLTF. In nucleotides, the CDR3 is TGTGCCAGCTCACCATTTAATCAGGGAGAGTCTGGGGCCAACGTCCTGACTTTC.